Described below is a single TCR beta chain sequence and its context. Its antigen is currently unknown. One entry per CDR3 protein, without DNA, is what TCRdb gives after re-calling the 5' RACE reads. The sample's table shows more than 250,000 distinct CDR3 sequences. The data were obtained in a study of T cells expressing NK-cell markers. About the research overall: According to the study, TCR beta repertoires originated from sorted CD3+CD56+NKG2C+, CD3+CD56+NKG2C- and CD3+CD56-NKG2C+ T cells.

The length of the CDR3 is 12 residues. The germline V gene has CDR1 GTSNPN and CDR2 SVGIG (reference sequence). Study findings and constraints: NKG2C+ dominant clonotypes from over five donors made up about 1.0-7.5% of CD8+ T cells.

The chain uses TRBV30 and TRBJ2-3. The sequenced material came from blood T cells: a sorted CD56 or NKG2C T cell subset, CD4+ or CD8+ T cells, or bulk PBMC T cells (not recorded which). The receptor was derived from a man in his late teens or twenties in good health. CDR3 sequence reads: CAWSVRTDTQYF. Using reference TRBV30 and TRBJ2-3 for the parts outside the CDR3, the full variable domain is SQTIHQWPATLVQPVGSPLSLECTVEGTSNPNLYWYRQAAGRGLQLLFYSVGIGQISSEVPQNLSASRPQDRQFILSSKKLLLSDSGFYLCAWSVRTDTQYFGPGTRLTVL.